The 5 T cell receptor beta chains below all came from one sample that was sequenced in a study of control samples from healthy donors and cancer patients. Sequenced by immunoSEQ multiplex PCR; TCRdb stores in-frame clones only, minus some. The repertoire includes some 150,000 clones, around 93% of them detected once, and about 4% sits in the top ten. The sample taken for sequencing was blood. Receptors originate from a woman in her sixties in good health.

The rearrangement links TRBV25-1 to TRBJ2-7, with D unresolved. Germline loops: CDR1 MGHDK, CDR2 SYGVNS. Between the trimmed V and J ends, which lost 3 bases and 0 bases, there was a span of 6 bases. The CDR3 spans 13 residues. CDR3 nucleotides: TGTGCCAGCAGTGATGATTACTCCTACGAGCAGTACTTC. Encoded protein: CASSDDYSYEQYF.

The chain combines TRBV19 with TRBJ2-7, with TRBD1 as a possible D gene (6 bases). The CDR3 sequence is 15 residues long. V was pared by 6 bases and J by 4 bases, with 19 bases between. The V gene's germline CDR1 is LNHDA and CDR2 SQIVND (reference sequence). This chain's CDR3 is CASRIQGSGGYEQYF. Written as DNA, the CDR3 is TGTGCCAGTAGAATACAGGGTTCTGGGGGTTACGAGCAGTACTTC.

This clone was counted between two and nine times. V is TRBV19 and J is TRBJ1-1; perhaps TRBD1 as D (6 bases). The germline V gene has CDR1 LNHDA and CDR2 SQIVND (reference sequence). Deletions cut 1 base from V and 3 bases from J, with 18 bases between. The CDR3 runs 17 residues. The CDR3: CASSIGRLGAGHTEAFF. As DNA, the CDR3 is TGTGCCAGTAGTATAGGACGCCTGGGGGCGGGTCACACTGAAGCTTTCTTT.

V is TRBV7-2 and J is TRBJ1-5, with D perhaps matching TRBD1 (5 bases). The germline V and J ends were trimmed by 1 base and 5 bases, with 18 bases remaining between them. The germline gives CDR1 SGHTA, CDR2 FQGNSA. The CDR3 is 17 residues long. CDR3 DNA: TGTGCCAGCAGCTTAGTAGTCCCGATACAGGCGGATCAGCCCCAGCATTTT. It is translated as CASSLVVPIQADQPQHF.

DNA for the CDR3: TGTGCCACCCGTCGGCAGGGAGTTAGCAATCAGCCCCAGCATTTT. It encodes CATRRQGVSNQPQHF. The V call is TRBV28, the J call TRBJ1-5; possibly TRBD1 for D (5 bases). V dropped 10 bases and J dropped 0 bases, with 16 bases sitting between them. The CDR3 is 15 residues long. Per germline, CDR1 MDHEN and CDR2 SYDVKM.